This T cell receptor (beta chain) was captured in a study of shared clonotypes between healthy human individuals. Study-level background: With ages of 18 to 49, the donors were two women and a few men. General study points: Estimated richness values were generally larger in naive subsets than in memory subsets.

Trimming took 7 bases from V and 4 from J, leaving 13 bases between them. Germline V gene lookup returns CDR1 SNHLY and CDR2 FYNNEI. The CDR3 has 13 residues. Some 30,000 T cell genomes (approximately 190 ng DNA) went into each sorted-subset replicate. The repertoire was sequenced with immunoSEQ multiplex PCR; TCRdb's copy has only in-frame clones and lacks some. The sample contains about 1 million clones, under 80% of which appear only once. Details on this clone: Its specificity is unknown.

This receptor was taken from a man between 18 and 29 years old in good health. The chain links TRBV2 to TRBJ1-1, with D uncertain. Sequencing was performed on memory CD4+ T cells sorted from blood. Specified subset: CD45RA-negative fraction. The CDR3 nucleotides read TGTGCCAGCAAAATCGAATCGCTCACTGAAGCTTTCTTT. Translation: CASKIESLTEAFF.